These 24 T cell receptor beta chains originate from one sample sequenced in a study of vaccination and CD4 T cells after COVID-19. For these TCRs, the target antigens are not known. Treatment given: approximately 10-day PBMC culture with coronavirus spike peptide pools or control peptides (ViraFEST assay). From the unexposed donor, CD4+ T cells were collected ahead of the COVID-19 pandemic (2011-2018). An Oncomine TCR Beta short-read assay was used to sequence the DNA from cultured CD4+ T cells. A single record per CDR3 protein comes from TCRdb applying MiXCR to the PCR reads. The table lists around 8,000 distinct CDR3 sequences, 39% of them singletons. The specimen sequenced was CD4+ T cells from blood, cultured in vitro. Receptor source: a human donor in good health.

This clonotype was seen only a few times. This chain connects TRBV10-3 to TRBJ2-7; 10 nucleotides align to TRBD1. The germline V gene has CDR1 ENHRY and CDR2 SYGVKD. The CDR3 runs to 16 residues. V lost 6 bases to trimming and J lost 4 bases; unmatched junction nucleotides: 12. For the CDR3, the DNA is TGTGCCATCAGCGTCCAGGGACAGGGGAGTACGTACGAGCAGTACTTC. Amino acid sequence: CAISVQGQGSTYEQYF.

This clonotype was observed a handful of times. The genes are TRBV28 and TRBJ1-1, with D uncertain. V dropped 2 bases and J dropped 5 bases, with 12 bases sitting between them. Germline values: CDR1 MDHEN, CDR2 SYDVKM. There are 14 residues in the CDR3. CDR3 sequence (DNA): TGTGCCAGCAGTTTAATTCGGGAGAGGACTGAAGCTTTCTTT. The encoded protein is CASSLIRERTEAFF.

The V and J genes are TRBV28 and TRBJ1-5; D is unclear. Trimming shortened V by 4 bases and J by 10 bases, and 20 bases separated the two germline ends. This CDR3 has 15 amino acids. Germline CDR1 reads MDHEN; CDR2 reads SYDVKM. The CDR3 spells CASSSFSGGMGPQHF. CDR3 coding DNA: TGTGCCAGCAGTTCATTTTCGGGCGGTATGGGCCCCCAGCATTTT.

The chain links TRBV27 to TRBJ2-7, with a weak D call TRBD2 (6 bases). There are 14 residues in the CDR3. Germline loops: CDR1 MNHEY, CDR2 SMNVEV (reference sequence). Trimming shortened V by 5 bases and J by 0 bases, and 11 bases separated the two germline ends. CDR3 amino acids: CASSKGRTSYEQYF. The CDR3 DNA is TGTGCCAGCAGTAAAGGGAGGACCTCCTACGAGCAGTACTTC.

This clonotype has more than one count but fewer than ten. DNA for the CDR3: TGTGCCAGCAGCTTGACACCCCACAGCTCCTACAATGAGCAGTTCTTC. The encoded protein is CASSLTPHSSYNEQFF. The chain is built from TRBV7-9 and TRBJ2-1; D uncertain. V lost 3 bases and J 0 bases, leaving 12 bases between the germline ends. The germline CDR1 and CDR2 sequences are SEHNR and FQNEAQ (reference sequence). The CDR3 totals 16 residues.

The CDR3 coding sequence is TGTGCCAGCAGTCCACAGGGTGATGTTCAAGCTTTCTTT. Translated: CASSPQGDVQAFF. The V gene is TRBV6-2 or TRBV6-3, the J gene TRBJ1-1; TRBD1 might be the D (6 bases). The CDR3 is 13 residues long. V lost 5 bases to trimming and J lost 9 bases, with 16 bases between them. Germline loops: CDR1 MNHEY, CDR2 SVGEGT.

As DNA, the CDR3 is TGTGCCAGCAGCCTACGGCCGGGCCCCGGGCCCGAGACCCAGTACTTC. It yields the protein CASSLRPGPGPETQYF. The chain is built from TRBV11-2 and TRBJ2-5; D ambiguous. V lost 5 bases and J 5 bases, leaving 21 bases between the germline ends. The CDR3 spans 16 residues. The V gene's germline CDR1 is SGHAT and CDR2 FQNNGV. The complete variable domain, with remaining parts taken from reference TRBV11-2 and TRBJ2-5, reads EAGVAQSPRYKIIEKRQSVAFWCNPISGHATLYWYQQILGQGPKLLIQFQNNGVVDDSQLPKDRFSAERLKGVDSTLKIQPAKLEDSAVYLCASSLRPGPGPETQYFGPGTRLLVL.

The J gene is TRBJ2-3, the V gene TRBV6-2 or TRBV6-3; TRBD1 aligns across 9 bases. From germline, CDR1 is MNHEY and CDR2 SVGEGT. V was pared by 5 bases and J by 1 base, with 4 bases of the junction left unmatched. The CDR3 has 15 amino acids. CDR3 in amino acids: CASSGQGRGTDTQYF. For the CDR3, the DNA is TGTGCCAGCAGTGGACAGGGGAGGGGCACAGATACGCAGTATTTT.

This clonotype was observed a few times. The CDR3 DNA sequence: TGTGCCAGCAGTTACTCCCCGCCGGGTCCGGCCGGGGAGCTGTTTTTT. Translated: CASSYSPPGPAGELFF. This chain joins TRBV6-2 or TRBV6-3 and TRBJ2-2; no clear D. The germline gives CDR1 MNHEY, CDR2 SVGEGT. V lost 0 bases to trimming and J lost 6 bases, with 14 bases between them. The CDR3 is 16 residues long.

About this clonotype: A read error may account for a junction end that differs from germline. The gene calls are TRBV6-2 or TRBV6-3 and TRBJ1-5, with D maybe TRBD1 (6 bases). The germline CDR1 and CDR2 sequences are MNHEY and SVGEGT. This CDR3 is 14 amino acids long. The CDR3 here is CASSHTGSSQPQHF. For the CDR3, the DNA is TGTGCCAGCAGTCACACAGGGAGCAGTCAGCCCCAGCATTTT.

The V and J genes are TRBV14 and TRBJ1-2; 8 bases are shared with TRBD1. The J segment lost 4 bases and the V segment lost 3 bases, leaving 7 bases of the junction unmatched. This CDR3 is built from 15 residues. Looked up from germline, CDR1 is SGHDN and CDR2 is FVKESK. The chain's CDR3 is CASSQGAGGAYGYTF. The CDR3 DNA reads TGTGCCAGCAGCCAGGGGGCAGGGGGCGCCTATGGCTACACCTTC.

This chain joins TRBV6-1 and TRBJ2-6, with D uncertain. Germline-derived CDR1 and CDR2 are MNHNS and SASEGT. The CDR3 runs 16 residues. V was clipped by 7 bases and J by 1 base, with 14 bases between them. CDR3 bases: TGTGCCAGCACCGTGGTTGGACGGTCTGGGGCCAACGTCCTGACTTTC. This codes for CASTVVGRSGANVLTF.

V usage is TRBV18 and J usage is TRBJ1-6; 7 bases fit TRBD1. CDR3 length: 14 residues. V lost 4 bases and J lost 8; bases outside the gene matches: 5. The germline gives CDR1 KGHSH, CDR2 LQKENI. The CDR3 loop is CASSQTGSDSPLHF. In DNA, the CDR3 is TGTGCCAGCTCACAGACAGGGAGCGATTCACCCCTCCACTTT.

CDR3 bases: TGTGCCAGCAGTTTTTGGGGAGAGGACAGCGAGCAGTACTTC. This translates into CASSFWGEDSEQYF. This chain uses TRBV27 with TRBJ2-7, with D possibly being TRBD1 (6 bases). V was pared by 3 bases and J by 6 bases, with 15 bases between. Germline V gene lookup returns CDR1 MNHEY and CDR2 SMNVEV (reference sequence). The CDR3 runs to 14 residues.

The chain recombines TRBV19 with TRBJ2-1, with TRBD2 identical over 7 bases. The CDR3 is 16 amino acids. V dropped 5 bases and J dropped 2; count of bases not matched to a gene: 9. Germline CDR1 is LNHDA and CDR2 is SQIVND (reference sequence). The CDR3 sequence: CASSRTRWSPYNEQFF. The CDR3 DNA reads as TGTGCCAGTAGTCGGACTAGGTGGAGCCCCTACAATGAGCAGTTCTTC. The entire variable domain, with the rest obtained from reference TRBV19 and TRBJ2-1, is as follows: DGGITQSPKYLFRKEGQNVTLSCEQNLNHDAMYWYRQDPGQGLRLIYYSQIVNDFQKGDIAEGYSVSREKKESFPLTVTSAQKNPTAFYLCASSRTRWSPYNEQFFGPGTRLTVL.

The chain joins TRBV6-1 to TRBJ2-3; 13 bases are shared with TRBD2. CDR3 length: 15 residues. With V trimmed by 6 bases and J by 7 bases, 7 bases remained unmatched. Per the germline V gene, CDR1 is MNHNS and CDR2 is SASEGT. CDR3 coding DNA: TGTGCCAGCAGACCTGGACTAGCGGGAGTTAATACGCAGTATTTT. It specifies CASRPGLAGVNTQYF.

V is TRBV12-3 or TRBV12-4 and J is TRBJ2-1; D ambiguous. This CDR3 is built from 10 residues. Trimming shortened V by 6 bases and J by 5 bases, and 2 bases separated the two germline ends. The CDR3: CASSNNEQFF. Written as DNA, the CDR3 is TGTGCCAGCAGCAACAATGAGCAGTTCTTC.

The chain carries TRBV5-4 and TRBJ2-1, with 7 bases that match TRBD2. CDR1 SGHNT and CDR2 YYREEE come from the germline V gene (reference sequence). The J segment lost 0 bases and the V segment lost 3 bases, leaving 3 bases of the junction unmatched. The CDR3 runs 15 residues. The CDR3 DNA sequence: TGTGCCAGCAGCTCTGCGGGGGACTCCTACAATGAGCAGTTCTTC. Residues: CASSSAGDSYNEQFF.

CDR3 sequence (DNA): TGCGCCAGCAGCTCGACAGGGGGGGATTCACCCCTCCACTTT. Translation: CASSSTGGDSPLHF. The chain links TRBV5-1 to TRBJ1-6; TRBD1 matches 9 bases. V was clipped by 3 bases and J by 8 bases; unmatched bases: 3. The length of the CDR3 is 14 residues. Germline assignment: CDR1 SGHRS and CDR2 YFSETQ.

This sequence joins TRBV7-7 and TRBJ2-5; weak D call: TRBD2 (7 bases). This CDR3 has 14 residues. V shed 3 bases and J shed 5 bases, with 13 bases lying between them. Germline loops: CDR1 SSHAT, CDR2 FNYEAQ (reference sequence). The CDR3 DNA follows: TGTGCCAGCAGCTTGGGAGGGGGGCAGGAGACCCAGTACTTC. It yields the protein CASSLGGGQETQYF.

This clonotype has only a few counts. V and J are TRBV27 and TRBJ2-3; the D is unclear. CDR3 length: 17 residues. Per germline, CDR1 MNHEY and CDR2 SMNVEV (reference sequence). V lost 5 bases and J lost 4, with 22 bases in between. CDR3 DNA sequence: TGTGCCAGCAGTGCTATCCAGACCAATCCGATACCAGATACGCAGTATTTT. It specifies CASSAIQTNPIPDTQYF.

This clonotype was seen once. This chain joins TRBV10-3 and TRBJ1-1; D might be TRBD1 (5 bases). Germline V gene data show CDR1 as ENHRY and CDR2 as SYGVKD. The CDR3 is made up of 15 amino acids. The V end was cut by 8 bases, the J end by 0 bases, with 16 bases between. In DNA form, the CDR3 reads TGTGCCATCTCCGCTACCGGGACGGTGAACACTGAAGCTTTCTTT. Protein product: CAISATGTVNTEAFF.

This chain uses TRBV6-5 with TRBJ1-5, with unresolved D. Germline values: CDR1 MNHEY, CDR2 SVGAGI. Trimming left V 0 bases short and J 8 bases short, with 8 bases between. This CDR3 comprises 13 residues. The CDR3 reads CASSYSNREPQHF. DNA of the CDR3: TGTGCCAGCAGTTACTCGAATCGAGAGCCCCAGCATTTT.

The chain carries TRBV12-3 or TRBV12-4 and TRBJ1-1; no clear D gene. V lost 6 bases and J 5 bases, leaving 7 bases between the germline ends. There are 11 residues in the CDR3. CDR3 in amino acids: CASSMRTEAFF. CDR3 in DNA: TGTGCCAGCAGCATGCGTACTGAAGCTTTCTTT.